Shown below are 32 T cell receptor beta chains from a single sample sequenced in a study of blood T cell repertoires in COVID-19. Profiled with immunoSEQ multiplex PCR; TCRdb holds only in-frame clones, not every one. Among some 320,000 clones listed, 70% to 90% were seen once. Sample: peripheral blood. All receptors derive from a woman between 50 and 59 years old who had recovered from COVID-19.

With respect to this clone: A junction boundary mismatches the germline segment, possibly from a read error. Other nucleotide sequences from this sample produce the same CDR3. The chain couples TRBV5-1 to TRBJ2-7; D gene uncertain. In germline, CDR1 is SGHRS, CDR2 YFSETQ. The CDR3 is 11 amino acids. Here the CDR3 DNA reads TGCGCCAGCAGCTCCGATTACGAGCAATACTTC. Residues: CASSSDYEQYF.

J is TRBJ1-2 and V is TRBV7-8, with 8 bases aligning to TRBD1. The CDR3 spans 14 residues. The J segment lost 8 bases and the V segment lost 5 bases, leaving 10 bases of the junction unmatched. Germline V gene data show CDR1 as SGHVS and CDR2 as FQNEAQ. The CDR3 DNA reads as TGTGCCAGCAGCGCAGACAGGGGAGGCGCAGGCTACACCTTC. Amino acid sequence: CASSADRGGAGYTF.

The CDR3 loop is CASSLVWQRNEKLFF. DNA of the CDR3: TGTGCCAGCAGCTTGGTGTGGCAGAGGAATGAAAAACTGTTTTTT. This chain links TRBV5-6 with TRBJ1-4, with D unclear. This CDR3 has 15 amino acids. The V gene lost 0 bases and the J gene lost 5 bases, with 11 bases spanning the gap. Germline-derived CDR1 and CDR2 are SGHDT and YYEEEE. Filled out from reference TRBV5-6 and TRBJ1-4, the complete variable domain reads DAGVTQSPTHLIKTRGQQVTLRCSPKSGHDTVSWYQQALGQGPQFIFQYYEEEERQRGNFPDRFSGHQFPNYSSELNVNALLLGDSALYLCASSLVWQRNEKLFFGSGTQLSVL.

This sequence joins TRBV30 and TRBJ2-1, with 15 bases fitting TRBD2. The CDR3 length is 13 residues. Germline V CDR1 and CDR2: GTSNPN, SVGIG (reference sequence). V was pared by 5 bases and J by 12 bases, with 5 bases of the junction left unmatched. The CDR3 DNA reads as TGTGCCTGGGGACTAGCGGGAGGGCCGGTGCAGTTCTTC. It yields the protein CAWGLAGGPVQFF.

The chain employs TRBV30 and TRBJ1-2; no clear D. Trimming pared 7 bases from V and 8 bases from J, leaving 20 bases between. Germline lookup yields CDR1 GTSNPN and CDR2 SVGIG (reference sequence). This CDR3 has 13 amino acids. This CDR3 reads CALDLGFLRGYTF. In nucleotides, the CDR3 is TGTGCCTTGGACTTGGGATTCCTAAGGGGCTACACCTTC.

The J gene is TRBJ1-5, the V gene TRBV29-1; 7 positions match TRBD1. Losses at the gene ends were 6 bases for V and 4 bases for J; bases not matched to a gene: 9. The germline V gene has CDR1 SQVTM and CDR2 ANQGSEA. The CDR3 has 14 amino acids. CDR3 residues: CSVSETGNNQPQHF. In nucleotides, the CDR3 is TGCAGCGTATCGGAGACAGGGAATAATCAGCCCCAGCATTTT. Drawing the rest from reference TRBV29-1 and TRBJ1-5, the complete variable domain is SAVISQKPSRDICQRGTSLTIQCQVDSQVTMMFWYRQQPGQSLTLIATANQGSEATYESGFVIDKFPISRPNLTFSTLTVSNMSPEDSSIYLCSVSETGNNQPQHFGDGTRLSIL.

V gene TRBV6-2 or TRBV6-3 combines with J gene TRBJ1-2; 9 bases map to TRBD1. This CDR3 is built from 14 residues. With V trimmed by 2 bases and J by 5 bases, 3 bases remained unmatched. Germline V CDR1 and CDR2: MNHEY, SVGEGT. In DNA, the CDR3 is TGTGCCAGCAGTTACGGACAGGGGAGGTATGGCTACACCTTC. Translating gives CASSYGQGRYGYTF.

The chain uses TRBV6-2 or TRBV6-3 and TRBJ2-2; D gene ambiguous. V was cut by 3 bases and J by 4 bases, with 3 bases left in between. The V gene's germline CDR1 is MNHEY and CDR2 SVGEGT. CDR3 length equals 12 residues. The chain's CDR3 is CASSYSTGELFF. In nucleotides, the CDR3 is TGTGCCAGCAGTTATAGCACCGGGGAGCTGTTTTTT.

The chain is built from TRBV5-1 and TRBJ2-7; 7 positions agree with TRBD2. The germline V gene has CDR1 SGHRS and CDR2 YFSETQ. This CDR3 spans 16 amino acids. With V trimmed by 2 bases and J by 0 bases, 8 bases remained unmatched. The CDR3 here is CASSLYPGGDSYEQYF. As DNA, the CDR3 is TGCGCCAGCAGCTTATATCCGGGAGGAGACTCCTACGAGCAGTACTTC.

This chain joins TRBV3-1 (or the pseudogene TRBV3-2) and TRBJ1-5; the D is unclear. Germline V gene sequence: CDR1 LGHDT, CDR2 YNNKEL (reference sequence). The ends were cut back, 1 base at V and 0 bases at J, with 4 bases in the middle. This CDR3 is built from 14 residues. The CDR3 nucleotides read TGTGCCAGCAGCCAAGGCGGTAGCAATCAGCCCCAGCATTTT. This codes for CASSQGGSNQPQHF.

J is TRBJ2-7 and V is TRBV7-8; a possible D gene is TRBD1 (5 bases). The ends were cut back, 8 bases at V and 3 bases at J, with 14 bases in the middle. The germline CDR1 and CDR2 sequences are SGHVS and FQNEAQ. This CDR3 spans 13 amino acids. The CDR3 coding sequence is TGTGCCAGCTCGAGACAGCGTGACTACGAGCAGTACTTC. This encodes CASSRQRDYEQYF.

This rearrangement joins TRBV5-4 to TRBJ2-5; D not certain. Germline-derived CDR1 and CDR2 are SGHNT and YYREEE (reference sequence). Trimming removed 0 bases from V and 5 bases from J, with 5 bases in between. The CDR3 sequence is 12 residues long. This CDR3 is CASSLVGETQYF. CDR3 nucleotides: TGTGCCAGCAGCTTGGTCGGGGAGACCCAGTACTTC.

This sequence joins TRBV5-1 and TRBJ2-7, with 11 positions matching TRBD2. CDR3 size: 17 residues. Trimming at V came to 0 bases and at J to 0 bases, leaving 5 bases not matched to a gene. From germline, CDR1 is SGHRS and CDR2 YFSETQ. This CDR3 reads CASSLELTSGGSYEQYF. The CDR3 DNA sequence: TGCGCCAGCAGCTTGGAGTTAACTAGCGGGGGCTCCTACGAGCAGTACTTC.

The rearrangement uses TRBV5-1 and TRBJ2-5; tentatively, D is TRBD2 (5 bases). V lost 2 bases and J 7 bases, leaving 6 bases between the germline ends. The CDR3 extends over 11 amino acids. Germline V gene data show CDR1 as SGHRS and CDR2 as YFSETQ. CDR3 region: CASSFEGTQYF. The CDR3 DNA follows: TGCGCCAGCAGCTTTGAGGGGACCCAGTACTTC.

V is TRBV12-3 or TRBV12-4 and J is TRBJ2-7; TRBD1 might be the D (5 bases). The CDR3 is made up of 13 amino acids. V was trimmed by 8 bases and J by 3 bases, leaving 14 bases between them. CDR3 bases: TGTGCCAGCCGTCTAAGGGGTAACTACGAGCAGTACTTC. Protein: CASRLRGNYEQYF.

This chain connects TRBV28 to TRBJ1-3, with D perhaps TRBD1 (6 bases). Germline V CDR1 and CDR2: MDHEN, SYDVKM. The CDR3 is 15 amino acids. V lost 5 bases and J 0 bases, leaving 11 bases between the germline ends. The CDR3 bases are TGTGCCAGCAGTAAGACAGGCCTCTCTGGAAACACCATATATTTT. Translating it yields CASSKTGLSGNTIYF. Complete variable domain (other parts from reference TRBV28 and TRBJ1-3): DVKVTQSSRYLVKRTGEKVFLECVQDMDHENMFWYRQDPGLGLRLIYFSYDVKMKEKGDIPEGYSVSREKKERFSLILESASTNQTSMYLCASSKTGLSGNTIYFGEGSWLTVV.

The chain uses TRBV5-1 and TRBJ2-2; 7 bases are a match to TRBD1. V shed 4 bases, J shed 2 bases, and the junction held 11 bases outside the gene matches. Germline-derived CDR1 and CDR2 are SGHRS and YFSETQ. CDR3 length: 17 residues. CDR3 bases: TGCGCCAGCAGCCCGGCCACAGGGGTCCTAAACACCGGGGAGCTGTTTTTT. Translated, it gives CASSPATGVLNTGELFF.

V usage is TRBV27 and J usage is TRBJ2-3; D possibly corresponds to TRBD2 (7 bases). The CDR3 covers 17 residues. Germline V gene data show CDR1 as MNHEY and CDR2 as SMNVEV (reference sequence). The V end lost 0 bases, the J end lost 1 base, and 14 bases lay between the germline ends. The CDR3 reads CASSLSIGGGRTDTQYF. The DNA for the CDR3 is TGTGCCAGCAGTTTATCGATAGGGGGGGGGCGCACAGATACGCAGTATTTT.

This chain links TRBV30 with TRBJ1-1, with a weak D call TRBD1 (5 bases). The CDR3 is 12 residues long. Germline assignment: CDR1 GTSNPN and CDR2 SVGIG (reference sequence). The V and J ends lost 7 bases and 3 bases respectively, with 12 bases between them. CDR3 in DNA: TGTGCCTATGACGGGACTTACACTGAAGCTTTCTTT. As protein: CAYDGTYTEAFF.

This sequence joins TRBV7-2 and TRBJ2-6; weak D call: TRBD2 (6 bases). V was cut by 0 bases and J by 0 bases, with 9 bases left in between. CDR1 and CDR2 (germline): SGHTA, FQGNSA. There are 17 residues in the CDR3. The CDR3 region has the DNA TGTGCCAGCAGCTTAGCCGGGACTTACTCTGGGGCCAACGTCCTGACTTTC. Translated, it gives CASSLAGTYSGANVLTF. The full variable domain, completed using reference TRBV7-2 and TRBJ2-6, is GAGVSQSPSNKVTEKGKDVELRCDPISGHTALYWYRQSLGQGLEFLIYFQGNSAPDKSGLPSDRFSAERTGGSVSTLTIQRTQQEDSAVYLCASSLAGTYSGANVLTFGAGSRLTVL.

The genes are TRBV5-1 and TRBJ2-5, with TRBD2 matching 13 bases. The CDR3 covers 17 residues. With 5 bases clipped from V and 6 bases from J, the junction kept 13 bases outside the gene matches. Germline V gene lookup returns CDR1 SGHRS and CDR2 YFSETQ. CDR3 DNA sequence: TGCGCCAGCAGTTCTCGGACTAGCGGGAGTTGGAGTCAGACCCAGTACTTC. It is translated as CASSSRTSGSWSQTQYF.

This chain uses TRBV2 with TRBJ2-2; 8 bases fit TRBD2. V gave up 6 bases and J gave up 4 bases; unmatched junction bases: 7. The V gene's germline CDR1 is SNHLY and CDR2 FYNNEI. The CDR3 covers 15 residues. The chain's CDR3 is CASRDGRAVTGELFF. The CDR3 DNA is TGTGCCAGCAGGGACGGGAGGGCGGTCACCGGGGAGCTGTTTTTT.

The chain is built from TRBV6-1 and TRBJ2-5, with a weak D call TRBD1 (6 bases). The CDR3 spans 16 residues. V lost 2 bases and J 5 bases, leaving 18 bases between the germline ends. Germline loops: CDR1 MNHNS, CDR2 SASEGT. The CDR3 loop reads CASSEKGERQGETQYF. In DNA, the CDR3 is TGTGCCAGCAGTGAAAAAGGTGAGCGCCAGGGGGAGACCCAGTACTTC.

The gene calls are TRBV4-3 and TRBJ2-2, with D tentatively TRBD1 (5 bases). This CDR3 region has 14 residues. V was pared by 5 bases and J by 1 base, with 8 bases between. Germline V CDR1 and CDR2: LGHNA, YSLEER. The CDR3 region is CASSKQENTGELFF. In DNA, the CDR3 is TGCGCCAGCAGCAAACAGGAGAACACCGGGGAGCTGTTTTTT.

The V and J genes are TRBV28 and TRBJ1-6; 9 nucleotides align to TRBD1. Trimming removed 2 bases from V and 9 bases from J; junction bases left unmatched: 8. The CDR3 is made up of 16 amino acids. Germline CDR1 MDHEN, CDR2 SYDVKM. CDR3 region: CASSLPGTGLGSPLHF. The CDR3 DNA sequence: TGTGCCAGCAGTTTACCCGGGACAGGGCTCGGTTCACCCCTCCACTTT.

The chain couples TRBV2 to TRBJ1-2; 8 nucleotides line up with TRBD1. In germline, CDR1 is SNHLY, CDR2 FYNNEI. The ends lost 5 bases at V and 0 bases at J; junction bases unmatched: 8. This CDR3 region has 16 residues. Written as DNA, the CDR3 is TGTGCCAGCAGTCCCCGGACAGGGCCAGCTAACTATGGCTACACCTTC. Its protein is CASSPRTGPANYGYTF.

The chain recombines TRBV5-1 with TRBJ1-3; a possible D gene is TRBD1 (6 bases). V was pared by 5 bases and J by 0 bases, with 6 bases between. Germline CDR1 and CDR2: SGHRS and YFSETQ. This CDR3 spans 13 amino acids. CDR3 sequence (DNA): TGCGCCAGCAGGGACAGCTCTGGAAACACCATATATTTT. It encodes CASRDSSGNTIYF.

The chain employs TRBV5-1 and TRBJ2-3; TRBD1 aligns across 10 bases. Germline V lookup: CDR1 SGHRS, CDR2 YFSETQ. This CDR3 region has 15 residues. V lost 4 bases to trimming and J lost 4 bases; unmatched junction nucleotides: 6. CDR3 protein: CASSPDRGGPDTQYF. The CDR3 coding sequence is TGCGCCAGCAGCCCGGACAGGGGGGGGCCAGATACGCAGTATTTT.

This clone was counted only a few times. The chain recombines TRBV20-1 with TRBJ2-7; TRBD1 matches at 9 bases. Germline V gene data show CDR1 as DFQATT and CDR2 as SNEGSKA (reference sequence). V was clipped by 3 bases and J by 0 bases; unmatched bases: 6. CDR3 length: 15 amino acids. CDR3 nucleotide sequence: TGCAGTGCTAGTCATCCGGGACAGGGCTCCTACGAGCAGTACTTC. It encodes CSASHPGQGSYEQYF.

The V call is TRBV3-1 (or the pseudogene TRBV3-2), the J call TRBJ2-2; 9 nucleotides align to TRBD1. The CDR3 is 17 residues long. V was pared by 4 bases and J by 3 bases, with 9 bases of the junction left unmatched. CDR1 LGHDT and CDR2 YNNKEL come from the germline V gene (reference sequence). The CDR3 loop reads CASSRRSQGADTGELFF. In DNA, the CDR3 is TGTGCCAGCAGCCGCCGTTCACAGGGGGCAGACACCGGGGAGCTGTTTTTT.

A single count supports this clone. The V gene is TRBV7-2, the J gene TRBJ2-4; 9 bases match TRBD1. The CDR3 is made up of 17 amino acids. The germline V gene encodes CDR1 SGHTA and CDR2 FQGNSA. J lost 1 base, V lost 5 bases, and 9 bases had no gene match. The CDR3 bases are TGTGCCAGCAGCCCGACTCAGACAGGGGGGGCCAAAAACATTCAGTACTTC. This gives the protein CASSPTQTGGAKNIQYF.

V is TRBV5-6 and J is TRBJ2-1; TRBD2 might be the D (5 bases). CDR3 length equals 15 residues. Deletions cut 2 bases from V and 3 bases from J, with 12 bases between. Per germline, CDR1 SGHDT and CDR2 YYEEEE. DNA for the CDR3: TGTGCCAGCAGCTTTTTTGCTAGCAGCTACAATGAGCAGTTCTTC. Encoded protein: CASSFFASSYNEQFF.